Following are 9 T cell receptor beta chains from one sample sequenced in a study of cytotoxic CD8 clonotypes in ibrutinib-treated CLL. The data were produced by immunoSEQ multiplex PCR, yet TCRdb's version contains in-frame clones alone and is incomplete. The data contain around 250,000 clones, less than 75% of them singletons. Here the sequenced sample was PBMCs, taken after 24 months of ibrutinib treatment. Source of these receptors: a human donor with chronic lymphocytic leukemia.

The chain employs TRBV5-1 and TRBJ1-4; D ambiguous. The germline V gene encodes CDR1 SGHRS and CDR2 YFSETQ. Deletions cut 3 bases from V and 8 bases from J, with 14 bases between. This CDR3 region has 14 residues. CDR3 amino acids: CASSWAVEGEKLFF. The CDR3 DNA follows: TGCGCCAGCAGCTGGGCCGTGGAGGGAGAAAAACTGTTTTTT. The variable domain in full, completed from reference TRBV5-1 and TRBJ1-4, reads KAGVTQTPRYLIKTRGQQVTLSCSPISGHRSVSWYQQTPGQGLQFLFEYFSETQRNKGNFPGRFSGRQFSNSRSEMNVSTLELGDSALYLCASSWAVEGEKLFFGSGTQLSVL.

The chain couples TRBV19 to TRBJ1-1; a weak D match, TRBD1 (5 bases). The ends were cut back, 5 bases at V and 5 bases at J, with 12 bases in the middle. This CDR3 comprises 13 residues. Germline V CDR1 and CDR2: LNHDA, SQIVND (reference sequence). CDR3: CASSLPGRTEAFF. The DNA of the CDR3 is TGTGCCAGTAGTCTCCCAGGGCGGACTGAAGCTTTCTTT.

CDR3 DNA sequence: TGTGCCAGCAGTCTCCGACTAGCGGGCACCGGGGAGCTGTTTTTT. Translated, it gives CASSLRLAGTGELFF. V and J are TRBV25-1 and TRBJ2-2; TRBD2 aligns across 10 bases. V was pared by 5 bases and J by 4 bases, with 4 bases of the junction left unmatched. The CDR3 totals 15 residues. From germline, CDR1 is MGHDK and CDR2 SYGVNS.

The V call is TRBV5-1, the J call TRBJ2-3, with a tentative D call TRBD2 (5 bases). The germline V gene has CDR1 SGHRS and CDR2 YFSETQ. The CDR3 has 13 residues. V was clipped by 6 bases and J by 0 bases, with 8 bases between them. CDR3 DNA sequence: TGCGCCAGCAAAGCGGAAAGCACAGATACGCAGTATTTT. Translation: CASKAESTDTQYF.

This clone was picked up a small number of times. This sequence joins TRBV27 and TRBJ1-5; 8 bases fit TRBD1. J gave up 8 bases and V 5 bases, and 5 bases lay outside the gene matches. Germline loops: CDR1 MNHEY, CDR2 SMNVEV (reference sequence). The CDR3 is 13 amino acids. CDR3 in DNA: TGTGCCAGCAGTACGGACAGGGAAGAGCCCCAGCATTTT. Translation: CASSTDREEPQHF.

This clone was detected a few times. In DNA form, the CDR3 reads TGCGCCAGCAGCTTCCTGGGCGGGGTGGGAGAGACCCAGTACTTC. The encoded protein is CASSFLGGVGETQYF. The chain is built from TRBV5-1 and TRBJ2-5, with a weak D call TRBD2 (6 bases). V lost 2 bases and J 4 bases, leaving 15 bases between the germline ends. The CDR3 covers 15 residues. Germline V gene lookup returns CDR1 SGHRS and CDR2 YFSETQ.

The rearrangement links TRBV11-1 to TRBJ1-2, with D uncertain. This CDR3 contains 14 residues. Germline V gives CDR1 SGHAT, CDR2 FQDESV (reference sequence). V was cut by 3 bases and J by 4 bases, with 12 bases left in between. The CDR3 spells CASSFELASYGYTF. Here the CDR3 DNA reads TGTGCCAGCAGCTTCGAATTGGCGAGCTATGGCTACACCTTC.

This rearrangement joins TRBV7-9 to TRBJ2-5, with TRBD2 matching 7 bases. With 7 bases clipped from V and 1 base from J, the junction kept 12 bases outside the gene matches. Germline loops: CDR1 SEHNR, CDR2 FQNEAQ (reference sequence). CDR3 size: 16 residues. As DNA, the CDR3 is TGTGCCAGCAAGAGGGAGGGCCTCTCACCCCAAGAGACCCAGTACTTC. It yields the protein CASKREGLSPQETQYF.

The chain couples TRBV30 to TRBJ1-1; the D is unclear. V was clipped by 2 bases and J by 8 bases, with 9 bases between them. The germline V gene encodes CDR1 GTSNPN and CDR2 SVGIG (reference sequence). This CDR3 is 11 amino acids long. In DNA form, the CDR3 reads TGTGCCTGGAGTAGAACTCCCGAAGCTTTCTTT. Residues: CAWSRTPEAFF.